The 10 T cell receptor beta chains in this list originate from one sample, sequenced in a study of T cells in Graves' hyperthyroidism and ophthalmopathy (dated by TCRdb to about 2019). Receptor libraries were prepared by multiplex PCR. Sequencing used an Illumina HiSeq 2000. Amplification of TCR beta CDR3 regions was carried out from RNA transcripts. The first round of RT-PCR for the TCR CDR3 was performed with the HTBI primer set and the Qiagen OneStep RT-PCR kit. TCRdb redid the processing of the public reads, applying fastp at Q25 and MiXCR, and retained in-frame beta chains. Identical CDR3 protein sequences are pooled into one entry, listed with their most common genes and DNA. The sample yields roughly 400,000 distinct CDR3 sequences; roughly an eighth were counted once. The ten largest clonotypes hold over 25% of the sample. The specimen was blood. The receptors were sampled from a man between 50 and 59 years old with Graves' ophthalmopathy.

This rearrangement joins TRBV12-5 to TRBJ1-5, with D tentatively TRBD1 (6 bases). Germline lookup yields CDR1 LGHNT and CDR2 FRNRAP. V gave up 8 bases and J gave up 0 bases, with 17 bases separating them. The CDR3 is 16 residues long. DNA of the CDR3: TGTGCTAGTCTGGACAGTCGTCTCCATAGCAATCAGCCCCAGCATTTT. It translates to CASLDSRLHSNQPQHF.

This clonotype showed up many times. The V gene is TRBV6-1, the J gene TRBJ2-7; TRBD2 matches at 12 bases. The CDR3 runs 17 residues. Trimming removed 7 bases from V and 2 bases from J; junction bases left unmatched: 12. Germline values: CDR1 MNHNS, CDR2 SASEGT. The CDR3 sequence is CASMVDGRTSGTYEQYF. In DNA form, the CDR3 reads TGTGCCAGCATGGTCGACGGCAGGACTAGCGGGACCTACGAGCAGTACTTC.

This clonotype has only one observation. The chain combines TRBV20-1 with TRBJ1-1, with no clear D. CDR3 length equals 15 residues. V gave up 6 bases and J gave up 1 base, with 18 bases separating them. CDR1 is DFQATT and CDR2 is SNEGSKA in the germline V gene (reference sequence). The CDR3 region has the DNA TGCAGTGCCGTGGGTTTCAACAACCGGAACACTGAAGCTTTCTTT. Its translation is CSAVGFNNRNTEAFF.

This clonotype was seen ten or more times. DNA for the CDR3: TGCAGCGTTGTGGGACATTTTTACAATGAGCAGTTCTTC. Its translation is CSVVGHFYNEQFF. The rearrangement uses TRBV29-1 and TRBJ2-1; possibly TRBD1 for D (6 bases). Trimming stripped 4 bases from V and 4 bases from J, with 11 bases between. This CDR3 is 13 amino acids long. The germline gives CDR1 SQVTM, CDR2 ANQGSEA.

This clonotype was found many times. V and J are TRBV7-8 and TRBJ2-7, with TRBD2 as a possible D gene (6 bases). V lost 4 bases and J lost 3, with 16 bases in between. From germline, CDR1 is SGHVS and CDR2 FQNEAQ. The CDR3 is 15 residues long. The CDR3 sequence is CASSSVRERIYEQYF. The CDR3 DNA is TGTGCCAGCAGCTCGGTCCGGGAGAGAATCTACGAGCAGTACTTC.

The chain recombines TRBV29-1 with TRBJ2-7; D possibly matches TRBD1 or TRBD2 (7 bases each). V lost 7 bases to trimming and J lost 6 bases, with 16 bases between them. Germline V CDR1 and CDR2: SQVTM, ANQGSEA. The CDR3 totals 12 residues. The CDR3 region has the DNA TGCAGCGCTGGGGGGGCAGGGGGCGAGCAGTACTTC. Translated, it gives CSAGGAGGEQYF.

This clonotype was detected ten times or more. The V and J genes are TRBV28 and TRBJ2-1; D gene unclear. The V end was cut by 3 bases, the J end by 10 bases, with 16 bases between. Germline V CDR1 and CDR2: MDHEN, SYDVKM. CDR3 size: 14 residues. The CDR3 DNA reads as TGTGCCAGCAGTTTTGGCGTCTGGGGTAACGAGCAGTTCTTC. It is translated as CASSFGVWGNEQFF. Filled out from reference TRBV28 and TRBJ2-1, the complete variable domain reads DVKVTQSSRYLVKRTGEKVFLECVQDMDHENMFWYRQDPGLGLRLIYFSYDVKMKEKGDIPEGYSVSREKKERFSLILESASTNQTSMYLCASSFGVWGNEQFFGPGTRLTVL.

This clonotype was picked up many times. V usage is TRBV3-1 and J usage is TRBJ2-4; D gene unclear. Per the germline V gene, CDR1 is LGHDT and CDR2 is YNNKEL (reference sequence). The V gene lost 0 bases and the J gene lost 0 bases, with 9 bases spanning the gap. CDR3 length: 16 residues. This CDR3 is CASSQDSTLAKNIQYF. CDR3 coding DNA: TGTGCCAGCAGCCAAGACAGTACTCTAGCCAAAAACATTCAGTACTTC.

In this sample, this clonotype turned up many times. V and J are TRBV2 and TRBJ2-7, with 8 positions matching TRBD2. V was clipped by 6 bases and J by 2 bases; unmatched bases: 6. The CDR3 extends over 14 amino acids. Germline loops: CDR1 SNHLY, CDR2 FYNNEI. CDR3 DNA sequence: TGTGCCAGCAGCAGAGGAGCGGGAGCCTACGAGCAGTACTTC. The encoded protein is CASSRGAGAYEQYF. Full variable domain (missing parts from reference TRBV2 and TRBJ2-7): EPEVTQTPSHQVTQMGQEVILRCVPISNHLYFYWYRQILGQKVEFLVSFYNNEISEKSEIFDDQFSVERPDGSNFTLKIRSTKLEDSAMYFCASSRGAGAYEQYFGPGTRLTVT.

This sequence joins TRBV4-1 and TRBJ2-2, with 10 bases fitting TRBD1. The J segment lost 7 bases and the V segment lost 5 bases, leaving 10 bases of the junction unmatched. The CDR3 sequence is 16 residues long. The germline V gene has CDR1 MGHRA and CDR2 YSYEKL. CDR3 coding DNA: TGCGCCAGCAGCTACCCGGGACAGGGGAGAGACGGGGAGCTGTTTTTT. It translates to CASSYPGQGRDGELFF.